Shown below are 32 T cell receptor beta chains from a single sample sequenced in a study of CD8+ T cells in alopecia areata. Sequencing relied on a cDNA template that was reverse transcribed from extracted RNA. Assay used: immunoSEQ multiplex PCR; TCRdb lists only in-frame clones, some missing. The data show around 210,000 clones, more than 55% seen once. The sequencing input was CD8+ T cells sorted from blood. These TCRs come from a human donor in good health.

The chain has TRBV27 and TRBJ2-1; 8 nucleotides match TRBD1. The J segment lost 6 bases and the V segment lost 5 bases, leaving 3 bases of the junction unmatched. Germline-derived CDR1 and CDR2 are MNHEY and SMNVEV (reference sequence). The CDR3 has 13 amino acids. The CDR3 here is CASSRDRPNEQFF. In DNA form, the CDR3 reads TGTGCCAGCAGTAGGGACAGGCCCAATGAGCAGTTCTTC.

This clone was observed a handful of times. The gene calls are TRBV4-1 and TRBJ2-7; D call uncertain. The CDR3 consists of 14 residues. The germline gives CDR1 MGHRA, CDR2 YSYEKL. V was clipped by 0 bases and J by 1 base, with 7 bases between them. CDR3 sequence (DNA): TGCGCCAGCAGCCAAGAAAGGTCATCCTACGAGCAGTACTTC. It yields the protein CASSQERSSYEQYF.

There are a few counts of this clone. J is TRBJ1-5 and V is TRBV27; D is unclear. CDR3 size: 12 residues. CDR1 is MNHEY and CDR2 is SMNVEV in the germline V gene (reference sequence). Trimming shortened V by 6 bases and J by 2 bases, and 5 bases separated the two germline ends. CDR3 loop: CASREGNQPQHF. DNA of the CDR3: TGTGCCAGCAGAGAGGGCAATCAGCCCCAGCATTTT.

This chain connects TRBV11-2 to TRBJ2-3; the match to TRBD1 covers 12 bases. The germline CDR1 and CDR2 sequences are SGHAT and FQNNGV. The CDR3 is 16 residues long. V lost 3 bases, J lost 4 bases, and 5 bases stayed unmatched. The DNA of the CDR3 is TGTGCCAGCAGCTTTCGGGACAGGGGGCCCCCAGATACGCAGTATTTT. Its translation: CASSFRDRGPPDTQYF.

The count of this clone is one. The chain employs TRBV27 and TRBJ1-4; 8 bases agree with TRBD1. This CDR3 spans 16 amino acids. Germline CDR1 and CDR2: MNHEY and SMNVEV (reference sequence). The V gene end was trimmed by 5 bases and the J gene end by 8 bases; junction bases not matched to a gene: 13. The CDR3 DNA reads as TGTGCCAGCAGTGCGGCGGGGGGGACAGGACCAGAAAAACTGTTTTTT. Its protein is CASSAAGGTGPEKLFF.

The chain recombines TRBV29-1 with TRBJ2-7; perhaps D is TRBD1 or TRBD2 (5 bases each). Germline values: CDR1 SQVTM, CDR2 ANQGSEA. The CDR3 has 10 amino acids. V lost 4 bases and J 8 bases, leaving 9 bases between the germline ends. The CDR3: CSVGGPQQYF. The CDR3 DNA reads as TGCAGCGTTGGGGGACCCCAGCAGTACTTC.

The table lists this clone with a count of one. The chain is built from TRBV7-2 and TRBJ2-3; 9 nucleotides match TRBD2. Trimming cost V 5 bases and J 6 bases; bases outside gene matches: 9. The CDR3 contains 15 residues. The germline gives CDR1 SGHTA, CDR2 FQGNSA. CDR3 DNA: TGTGCCAGCAGCCCTAGCGGGATAACGTCTGATACGCAGTATTTT. Protein product: CASSPSGITSDTQYF.

The gene calls are TRBV2 and TRBJ1-3, with no clear D. The CDR3 loop spans 15 amino acids. Trimming took 3 bases from V and 0 from J, leaving 9 bases between them. Germline CDR1 and CDR2: SNHLY and FYNNEI. This CDR3 reads CASSDSTISGNTIYF. CDR3 nucleotide sequence: TGTGCCAGCAGTGACAGCACCATCTCTGGAAACACCATATATTTT.

This clone was counted only a few times. The junction departs from the called germline gene at one end, perhaps through a read error. V gene TRBV5-1 combines with J gene TRBJ1-1, with a tentative D call TRBD1 (5 bases). The V gene's germline CDR1 is SGHRS and CDR2 YFSETQ. This CDR3 has 12 amino acids. Written as DNA, the CDR3 is TGCGCCAGCAGCCCCTGGGGAGGGGCCGAGACCTTT. This translates into CASSPWGGAETF.

This clone was seen only a few times. The rearrangement links TRBV7-9 to TRBJ1-4; D is undetermined. The CDR3 has 11 amino acids. From germline, CDR1 is SEHNR and CDR2 FQNEAQ (reference sequence). V gave up 8 bases and J gave up 7 bases, with 8 bases separating them. The CDR3 nucleotides are TGTGCCAGCGAGGGCTCTGAAAAACTGTTTTTT. Amino acids: CASEGSEKLFF.

This clone occurred a few times. This chain connects TRBV2 to TRBJ1-3, with a weak D call TRBD1 (5 bases). Germline CDR1 SNHLY, CDR2 FYNNEI. The CDR3 contains 16 residues. V lost 3 bases and J lost 2, with 14 bases in between. For the CDR3, the DNA is TGTGCCAGCAGTGACCCGTTTGAGGGACCTGGAAACACCATATATTTT. Protein: CASSDPFEGPGNTIYF.

A few counts support this clone. This sequence joins TRBV2 and TRBJ1-5; D is perhaps TRBD1 (5 bases). Deletions cut 4 bases from V and 4 bases from J, with 8 bases between. The germline CDR1 and CDR2 sequences are SNHLY and FYNNEI. The CDR3 runs to 13 residues. The CDR3 is CASSVGVNQPQHF. In nucleotides, the CDR3 is TGTGCCAGCAGTGTAGGGGTTAATCAGCCCCAGCATTTT.

This chain uses TRBV7-6 with TRBJ2-1; D is possibly TRBD1 (5 bases). The germline V gene has CDR1 SGHVS and CDR2 FNYEAQ. The CDR3 loop spans 20 amino acids. The V gene lost 3 bases and the J gene lost 6 bases, with 30 bases spanning the gap. The CDR3, as DNA: TGTGCCAGCAGCTTCGCCCTCCTTCTTAATTCCAGGGATGGTAGCAATGAGCAGTTCTTC. Residues: CASSFALLLNSRDGSNEQFF.

The V gene is TRBV5-1, the J gene TRBJ1-2; 8 nucleotides align to TRBD1. Trimming took 4 bases from V and 3 from J; bases not matched to a gene: 20. This CDR3 has 19 amino acids. Germline loops: CDR1 SGHRS, CDR2 YFSETQ. CDR3 DNA: TGCGCCAGCAGCCATTTCAAGGTGGAAGGGACAGGATTCCACTATGGCTACACCTTC. Its translation: CASSHFKVEGTGFHYGYTF.

The chain has TRBV27 and TRBJ2-3; TRBD1 matches 12 bases. Germline V gene sequence: CDR1 MNHEY, CDR2 SMNVEV (reference sequence). V trimming: 6 bases; J trimming: 13 bases; junction bases outside the gene matches: 2. The CDR3 extends over 11 amino acids. The CDR3 sequence is CASRGQGAEYF. The CDR3 nucleotides are TGTGCCAGCAGGGGACAGGGGGCGGAGTATTTT.

This clone turned up a few times. Distinct nucleotide sequences in the sample also encode this CDR3. The genes are TRBV5-1 and TRBJ2-7; D gene ambiguous. In germline, CDR1 is SGHRS, CDR2 YFSETQ. V lost 2 bases to trimming and J lost 4 bases, with 4 bases between them. The CDR3 totals 11 residues. The CDR3 sequence: CASSFLYEQYF. CDR3 DNA sequence: TGCGCCAGCAGCTTTCTTTACGAGCAGTACTTC.

The chain links TRBV5-1 to TRBJ2-3; TRBD1 aligns across 7 bases. The CDR3 has 15 amino acids. Germline-derived CDR1 and CDR2 are SGHRS and YFSETQ. V was clipped by 4 bases and J by 0 bases; unmatched bases: 5. CDR3 protein: CASSTRDSSTDTQYF. The CDR3, as DNA: TGCGCCAGCAGCACTCGGGACAGTAGCACAGATACGCAGTATTTT.

This clone was seen once. The chain employs TRBV5-4 and TRBJ2-3, with D maybe TRBD2 (5 bases). This CDR3 contains 17 residues. Germline CDR1 is SGHNT and CDR2 is YYREEE (reference sequence). Deletions cut 1 base from V and 0 bases from J, with 15 bases between. CDR3 amino acids: CASSLSGGPLSTDTQYF. The CDR3 DNA follows: TGTGCCAGCAGCTTGTCAGGAGGCCCACTTAGCACAGATACGCAGTATTTT.

A few counts support this clone. V and J are TRBV27 and TRBJ2-2; D unresolved. V was trimmed by 5 bases and J by 7 bases, leaving 8 bases between them. Germline-derived CDR1 and CDR2 are MNHEY and SMNVEV (reference sequence). The CDR3 runs to 12 residues. The CDR3 DNA follows: TGTGCCAGCAGTCGACTTAACGGGGAGCTGTTTTTT. The encoded protein is CASSRLNGELFF.

The table lists this clone with a few counts. Different DNA sequences within this sample yield the same CDR3. The J gene is TRBJ2-1, the V gene TRBV5-6, with D hard to call. Germline V gene lookup returns CDR1 SGHDT and CDR2 YYEEEE. The CDR3 has 12 amino acids. The V end was cut by 0 bases, the J end by 7 bases, with 5 bases between. The DNA for the CDR3 is TGTGCCAGCAGCTTGGGAGATAATGAGCAGTTCTTC. Protein product: CASSLGDNEQFF.

This clone was picked up a small number of times. The chain combines TRBV7-6 with TRBJ2-2, with D possibly called TRBD1 or TRBD2 (5 bases each). With 2 bases removed from V and 3 bases from J, the gap between germline ends came to 13 bases. This CDR3 region has 16 residues. Germline CDR1 SGHVS, CDR2 FNYEAQ. CDR3 sequence (DNA): TGTGCCAGCAGCTTATCGTCGGGACGGTACACCGGGGAGCTGTTTTTT. It encodes CASSLSSGRYTGELFF.

V gene TRBV7-2 combines with J gene TRBJ1-2; D unclear. With 2 bases removed from V and 6 bases from J, the gap between germline ends came to 13 bases. The CDR3 consists of 14 residues. Germline CDR1 and CDR2: SGHTA and FQGNSA. The CDR3 DNA sequence: TGTGCCAGCAGCTTATTTGTCAGAGAGGATGGCTACACCTTC. Encoded protein: CASSLFVREDGYTF.

This clone came up once. V is TRBV29-1 and J is TRBJ1-2; maybe TRBD1 (5 bases). Germline CDR1 and CDR2: SQVTM and ANQGSEA. V was trimmed by 8 bases and J by 8 bases, leaving 18 bases between them. The CDR3 runs 12 residues. The CDR3 protein is CSTPPMGGGYTF. DNA of the CDR3: TGCAGCACACCCCCGATGGGGGGAGGCTACACCTTC.

This clone has a single count. For the CDR3, the DNA is TGTGCCAGCAGCCCCCGTAGCGACACCCCCTACGAGCAGTACTTC. Translated, it gives CASSPRSDTPYEQYF. V is TRBV9 and J is TRBJ2-7, with D possibly being TRBD2 (5 bases). This CDR3 spans 15 amino acids. Germline-derived CDR1 and CDR2 are SGDLS and YYNGEE. V lost 4 bases to trimming and J lost 2 bases, with 16 bases between them.

V usage is TRBV9 and J usage is TRBJ1-2; D is unresolved. V was trimmed by 4 bases and J by 2 bases, leaving 9 bases between them. Per the germline V gene, CDR1 is SGDLS and CDR2 is YYNGEE. CDR3 length: 13 residues. This chain's CDR3 is CASSQEHNYGYTF. In DNA, the CDR3 is TGTGCCAGCAGCCAAGAACACAACTATGGCTACACCTTC.

V usage is TRBV2 and J usage is TRBJ1-1; tentative D call: TRBD1 (5 bases). Germline V gene lookup returns CDR1 SNHLY and CDR2 FYNNEI. The length of the CDR3 is 10 residues. The V end was cut by 10 bases, the J end by 6 bases, with 9 bases between. CDR3 nucleotide sequence: TGTGCCACCGGGGGAGCTGAAGCTTTCTTT. Encoded protein: CATGGAEAFF.

CDR3 sequence: CAWSYSGGYEQYF. In nucleotides, the CDR3 is TGTGCCTGGAGTTATAGCGGGGGCTACGAGCAGTACTTC. This chain joins TRBV30 and TRBJ2-7, with 9 bases matching TRBD2. V dropped 2 bases and J dropped 3; count of bases not matched to a gene: 2. Per germline, CDR1 GTSNPN and CDR2 SVGIG (reference sequence). This CDR3 is 13 amino acids long. Variable domain in full (rest from reference TRBV30 and TRBJ2-7): SQTIHQWPATLVQPVGSPLSLECTVEGTSNPNLYWYRQAAGRGLQLLFYSVGIGQISSEVPQNLSASRPQDRQFILSSKKLLLSDSGFYLCAWSYSGGYEQYFGPGTRLTVT.

The rearrangement joins TRBV9 to TRBJ2-7; D is perhaps TRBD2 (7 bases). Germline V gives CDR1 SGDLS, CDR2 YYNGEE. V was pared by 1 base and J by 2 bases, with 13 bases between. This CDR3 contains 15 residues. CDR3 DNA sequence: TGTGCCAGCAGCGTAACCCCGGGGGGCACCTACGAGCAGTACTTC. Amino acids: CASSVTPGGTYEQYF.

In its sample, this clone was seen a few times. The rearrangement links TRBV10-2 to TRBJ1-1; unclear D gene. The ends were cut back, 1 base at V and 6 bases at J, with 6 bases in the middle. CDR1 is WSHSY, CDR2 SAAADI, per germline. The CDR3 runs 12 residues. CDR3 bases: TGCGCCAGCAGTGAGTACGGATCTGAAGCTTTCTTT. Residues: CASSEYGSEAFF.

The chain joins TRBV7-9 to TRBJ2-7; D is perhaps TRBD1 (6 bases). Germline lookup yields CDR1 SEHNR and CDR2 FQNEAQ (reference sequence). This CDR3 has 13 residues. The V end was cut by 5 bases, the J end by 0 bases, with 8 bases between. CDR3 region: CASSRDISYEQYF. The CDR3 region has the DNA TGTGCCAGCAGCCGGGACATCTCCTACGAGCAGTACTTC.

The rearrangement links TRBV4-1 to TRBJ2-3, with 13 positions matching TRBD2. The V segment lost 4 bases and the J segment 0 bases; nucleotides outside the gene matches: 7. This CDR3 contains 18 residues. Germline V gene data show CDR1 as MGHRA and CDR2 as YSYEKL. The CDR3 nucleotides are TGCGCCAGCAGCCGTGGGACTAGCGGGGCCTATAGCACAGATACGCAGTATTTT. Protein product: CASSRGTSGAYSTDTQYF.

The chain uses TRBV2 and TRBJ1-1; 9 bases line up with TRBD1. The V gene's germline CDR1 is SNHLY and CDR2 FYNNEI. Trimming removed 3 bases from V and 8 bases from J; junction bases left unmatched: 4. This CDR3 region has 13 residues. The CDR3 DNA reads as TGTGCCAGCAGTGAGGGGACAGGGCGAGAAGCTTTCTTT. Translated: CASSEGTGREAFF. Full variable domain (remainder filled in from reference TRBV2 and TRBJ1-1): EPEVTQTPSHQVTQMGQEVILRCVPISNHLYFYWYRQILGQKVEFLVSFYNNEISEKSEIFDDQFSVERPDGSNFTLKIRSTKLEDSAMYFCASSEGTGREAFFGQGTRLTVV.